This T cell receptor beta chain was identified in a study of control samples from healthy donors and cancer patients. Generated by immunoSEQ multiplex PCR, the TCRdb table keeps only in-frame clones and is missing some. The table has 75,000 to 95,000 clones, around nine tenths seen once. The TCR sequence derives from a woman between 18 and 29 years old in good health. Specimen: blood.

The CDR3 DNA sequence: TGTGCCATCAGGCCGACAGCAATTGGGGATTCACCCCTCCACTTT. The encoded protein is CAIRPTAIGDSPLHF. The chain links TRBV10-3 to TRBJ1-6, with D tentatively TRBD1 (5 bases). The CDR3 consists of 15 residues. From germline, CDR1 is ENHRY and CDR2 SYGVKD. The V and J ends lost 6 bases and 8 bases respectively, with 17 bases between them.